This TCR beta chain was obtained from a study of cytomegalovirus exposure and HLA in healthy donors. For the study at large: Drawn from HLA-typed donors, about 82 million unique TCRs were held in an early data release. Regarding the study as a whole: In a later analysis, DRB1 alleles had the most associated TCRs; HLA-C alleles the fewest. When analyzed later, a missense DCLRE1C variant was found to be linked to TCR beta V- and J-gene trimming.

Concerning this clone itself: Antigen: not known.

The CDR3 spans 19 residues. V dropped 0 bases and J dropped 0 bases, with 15 bases sitting between them. Germline V gives CDR1 LNHDA, CDR2 SQIVND (reference sequence). Primers for the PCR totalled 60 Vbeta and 13 Jbeta. Per the original methods: Counted up in a later analysis, unique TCR beta chains came to some 82 million, with around 12 million shared. The repertoire was sequenced with immunoSEQ multiplex PCR; TCRdb's copy has only in-frame clones and lacks some. Clone size and the V and J calls come from that table; the DNA yielded D and trimming. Of about 83,000 clones listed, more than 70% were seen once; the top ten hold around 4.2%.

The receptor's source is a man between 60 and 75 years old in good health and CMV-seronegative. Sequencing input: PBMCs. V usage is TRBV19 and J usage is TRBJ2-6, with a tentative D call TRBD1 (5 bases). The DNA of the CDR3 is TGTGCCAGTAGTATAGAGCCCCAAACACAGGTCTCTGGGGCCAACGTCCTGACTTTC. Its translation is CASSIEPQTQVSGANVLTF.